This T cell receptor (beta chain) was captured by sequencing in a study of cytomegalovirus exposure and HLA in healthy donors. V gave up 4 bases and J gave up 5 bases; unmatched junction bases: 6. The germline V gene encodes CDR1 PRHDT and CDR2 FYEKMQ (reference sequence). CDR3 length equals 15 residues. Details on this clone: The antigen remains undetermined.

Overall study findings and caveats: For most TCR sequences rarity was the rule, although some public TCRs occurred in many donors. Researchers reported in a later analysis that a missense DCLRE1C variant was tied to TCR beta V- and J-gene trimming. In a later analysis, CMV-associated beta chains were mostly HLA-associated, it appeared.

Regarding donors, all were healthy bone marrow donors. The PCR used 60 Vbeta and 13 Jbeta primers. Here immunoSEQ multiplex PCR was the method, and the copy in TCRdb shows in-frame clones only, minus some. This table holds about 160,000 clones, about 85% found once. Sequences were obtained from PBMCs. The chain uses TRBV13 and TRBJ2-3, with TRBD1 matching 10 bases. This TCR derives from a male donor in good health and CMV-seropositive. CDR3 in DNA: TGTGCCAGCAGCTCATCTGGACAGGGGGAAGATACGCAGTATTTT. Its translation is CASSSSGQGEDTQYF.